This T cell receptor beta chain comes out of a study of CD8 T cells in Susac syndrome. RNA was extracted with the RNeasy kit, and a quantity of roughly 0.5 to 1 ug was reverse transcribed using random hexamers. Across 54 Vbeta and 13 Jbeta, immunoSEQ multiplex PCR amplified TCR beta CDR3. TCRdb itself ran the immunoSEQ multiplex PCR reads through MiXCR, one entry per CDR3 protein. The data contain a few hundred thousand distinct CDR3 sequences, just under 95% of them seen just once; the ten biggest clones take up approximately 0.072%. CD8+ and CD4+ blood T cells underwent TCR beta sequencing. The multiple sclerosis controls were treatment-naive patients, and their relapsing-remitting disease was stable or active. The V gene's germline CDR1 is SGHVS and CDR2 FQNEAQ. Trimming took 6 bases from V and 8 from J, leaving 19 bases between them. This CDR3 comprises 14 residues.

The chain couples TRBV7-8 to TRBJ1-2, with no clear D. The TCR originated in a human donor with multiple sclerosis. The material sequenced was CD4+ T cells from PBMCs. The CDR3 nucleotides are TGTGCCAGCAGATTAACGGAGGGTCCGTACGGCTACACCTTC. It translates to CASRLTEGPYGYTF. The full variable domain, its missing parts supplied by reference TRBV7-8 and TRBJ1-2, is GAGVSQSPRYKVAKRGQDVALRCDPISGHVSLFWYQQALGQGPEFLTYFQNEAQLDKSGLPSDRFFAERPEGSVSTLKIQRTQQEDSAVYLCASRLTEGPYGYTFGSGTRLTVV.